This T cell receptor beta chain comes out of a study of blood T cell repertoires in COVID-19. The overall study: Acute and convalescent COVID-19 samples came from the United States, Italy and Spain.

Residents of 24 US areas, aged roughly 18 to 89 years, made up the participants. Allocation to cohorts depended on clinical history reported by the participants. TCRdb's copy holds only in-frame clones and misses some; the assay was immunoSEQ multiplex PCR. This table has approximately 240,000 clones, just over 90% appearing once. The V end was cut by 7 bases, the J end by 4 bases, with 20 bases between. There are 17 residues in the CDR3. Germline values: CDR1 SGHVS, CDR2 FNYEAQ. The source of this sequence is a young woman who had recovered from COVID-19. This sequence joins TRBV7-6 and TRBJ2-6; tentatively, D is TRBD1 (6 bases). Sample: PBMCs or T cells enriched from blood (not recorded which). The CDR3 is CASTSRLWGQGANVLTF. The DNA for the CDR3 is TGTGCCAGCACCTCACGCCTCTGGGGGCAGGGGGCCAACGTCCTGACTTTC.